This T cell receptor beta chain emerged from a study of blood T cell repertoires in COVID-19. In the original analysis: Nucleated cell number was recorded as an estimate derived from reference gene primer amplification. Clones were read by immunoSEQ multiplex PCR, and TCRdb kept only the in-frame ones, dropping some. The V and J calls and clone size are taken from that table; D and trimming were inferred from the DNA. The sample records about 200,000 clones, around 94% being singletons. Trimming took off 1 base at V and 1 base at J, with 11 bases between the two ends. The CDR3 has 15 residues. Germline V lookup: CDR1 SGHRS, CDR2 YFSETQ.

The material sequenced was peripheral blood. This chain uses TRBV5-1 with TRBJ1-1, with a weak D call TRBD1 (5 bases). This TCR derives from a man aged 30 to 45 with COVID-19, enrolled during active disease. CDR3 region: CASSLSGRENTEAFF. The DNA of the CDR3 is TGCGCCAGCAGCTTGTCTGGCAGGGAGAACACTGAAGCTTTCTTT.